Listed here are 31 T cell receptor beta chains from one sample, sequenced in a study of cytomegalovirus exposure and HLA in healthy donors. This PCR relied on a set of 60 Vbeta primers and 13 Jbeta primers. TCRdb keeps only in-frame clones here, not all; method: immunoSEQ multiplex PCR. The sample holds 150,000 to 200,000 clones, about 9% seen once. Sequencing was done on a sample of PBMCs. The receptor set was obtained from a woman aged 25 to 39 in good health and CMV-seropositive.

The chain uses TRBV5-1 and TRBJ1-2; possible D gene TRBD1, 5 bases. The V gene's germline CDR1 is SGHRS and CDR2 YFSETQ. Trimming cost V 3 bases and J 6 bases, with 15 bases left between them. This CDR3 is built from 14 residues. The CDR3: CASSSQGTVHGYTF. CDR3 nucleotides: TGCGCCAGCAGCTCCCAGGGAACGGTCCATGGCTACACCTTC. Full variable domain (outside the CDR3, taken from reference TRBV5-1 and TRBJ1-2): KAGVTQTPRYLIKTRGQQVTLSCSPISGHRSVSWYQQTPGQGLQFLFEYFSETQRNKGNFPGRFSGRQFSNSRSEMNVSTLELGDSALYLCASSSQGTVHGYTFGSGTRLTVV.

The table lists this clone with a few counts. The V and J genes are TRBV6-1 and TRBJ1-4; D uncertain. The CDR3 is 14 amino acids. The germline gives CDR1 MNHNS, CDR2 SASEGT. V was cut by 7 bases and J by 0 bases, with 9 bases left in between. The CDR3 loop is CASIREPTNEKLFF. CDR3 nucleotide sequence: TGTGCCAGCATACGGGAACCAACTAATGAAAAACTGTTTTTT.

The CDR3 coding sequence is TGTGCCAGCAGCGAAAAAAGGGGGTACACTGAAGCTTTCTTT. Encoded protein: CASSEKRGYTEAFF. V gene TRBV11-2 combines with J gene TRBJ1-1; TRBD1 might be the D (6 bases). Trimming shortened V by 5 bases and J by 3 bases, and 13 bases separated the two germline ends. This CDR3 has 14 amino acids. Germline V CDR1 and CDR2: SGHAT, FQNNGV.

The chain links TRBV6-5 to TRBJ2-1; D is unclear. Germline V lookup: CDR1 MNHEY, CDR2 SVGAGI. V lost 0 bases to trimming and J lost 4 bases, with 7 bases between them. CDR3 length equals 14 residues. This CDR3 reads CASSYSSRYNEQFF. The CDR3 DNA follows: TGTGCCAGCAGTTACTCCTCTAGATACAATGAGCAGTTCTTC.

V and J are TRBV30 and TRBJ1-5; TRBD1 agrees at 7 bases. CDR3 length equals 14 residues. V trimming: 3 bases; J trimming: 7 bases; junction bases outside the gene matches: 9. The germline V gene encodes CDR1 GTSNPN and CDR2 SVGIG (reference sequence). The CDR3 DNA reads TGTGCCTGGAGAAGGTCAGGGGGTGACCAGCCCCAGCATTTT. Its protein is CAWRRSGGDQPQHF.

There are a few counts of this clone. The CDR3 nucleotides read TGTGCCAGCAGTGATCAAGGAGGTGGAAACACCATATATTTT. Translation gives CASSDQGGGNTIYF. J is TRBJ1-3 and V is TRBV2, with no clear D. The V gene's germline CDR1 is SNHLY and CDR2 FYNNEI. Trimming stripped 3 bases from V and 3 bases from J, with 9 bases between. CDR3 length: 14 residues.

CDR3 protein: CASSLSAYNEQFF. CDR3 in DNA: TGTGCCAGCAGCTTGTCGGCCTACAATGAGCAGTTCTTC. The chain has TRBV5-6 and TRBJ2-1; no definite D call. The CDR3 extends over 13 amino acids. CDR1 is SGHDT and CDR2 is YYEEEE in the germline V gene. V lost 1 base to trimming and J lost 2 bases, with 4 bases between them.

This sequence joins TRBV10-2 and TRBJ2-2; D is unclear. Germline assignment: CDR1 WSHSY and CDR2 SAAADI. V was trimmed by 2 bases and J by 6 bases, leaving 7 bases between them. The CDR3 runs to 13 residues. The CDR3 here is CASSEVPAGELFF. The CDR3 DNA sequence: TGCGCCAGCAGTGAGGTCCCCGCCGGGGAGCTGTTTTTT.

This sequence joins TRBV6-1 and TRBJ1-2; D is unresolved. From germline, CDR1 is MNHNS and CDR2 SASEGT. The CDR3 has 16 amino acids. Trimming removed 4 bases from V and 3 bases from J, with 18 bases in between. CDR3 DNA sequence: TGTGCCAGCAGTGGGCAGGAAAATTTTTGGGACTATGGCTACACCTTC. Its protein is CASSGQENFWDYGYTF.

This clone was seen a handful of times. The rearrangement uses TRBV6-6 and TRBJ2-7; 8 bases align to TRBD2. CDR3 length: 15 amino acids. Germline V gives CDR1 MNHNY, CDR2 SVGAGI (reference sequence). The V segment lost 6 bases and the J segment 0 bases; nucleotides outside the gene matches: 7. The CDR3 is CASRIAGMSSYEQYF. The CDR3, as DNA: TGTGCCAGCAGGATAGCGGGAATGAGCTCCTACGAGCAGTACTTC.

The CDR3 nucleotides read TGTGCCAGCTCATCGACAGGCTCCGAGTGGGGCTACACCTTC. It yields the protein CASSSTGSEWGYTF. The chain has TRBV18 and TRBJ1-2, with TRBD1 as a possible D gene (6 bases). V lost 5 bases and J lost 8, with 18 bases in between. CDR3 size: 14 residues. Per the germline V gene, CDR1 is KGHSH and CDR2 is LQKENI.

The sample holds a few counts of this clone. The V call is TRBV5-6, the J call TRBJ2-3; 9 bases map to TRBD2. The length of the CDR3 is 19 residues. Germline CDR1 is SGHDT and CDR2 is YYEEEE. J lost 2 bases, V lost 0 bases, and 13 bases had no gene match. CDR3 bases: TGTGCCAGCAGCTTGGGGCTAGCGGGATCCCTATTATACACAGATACGCAGTATTTT. It is translated as CASSLGLAGSLLYTDTQYF.

The sample holds a few counts of this clone. The V call is TRBV15, the J call TRBJ1-3, with D possibly TRBD1 on 5 matching bases. The CDR3 has 16 amino acids. The germline V gene has CDR1 LNHNV and CDR2 YYDKDF (reference sequence). Trimming took off 0 bases at V and 4 bases at J, with 13 bases between the two ends. The DNA of the CDR3 is TGTGCCACCAGCAGAGATCTTAGGGGTTCCGGAAACACCATATATTTT. Translation gives CATSRDLRGSGNTIYF.

This clone was seen a handful of times. The chain is built from TRBV30 and TRBJ2-3, with 7 bases that match TRBD2. The CDR3 loop spans 15 amino acids. Germline V gives CDR1 GTSNPN, CDR2 SVGIG (reference sequence). V lost 2 bases, J lost 2 bases, and 7 bases stayed unmatched. The CDR3 reads CAWSTGLLNTDTQYF. The CDR3, as DNA: TGTGCCTGGAGTACGGGACTATTGAACACAGATACGCAGTATTTT.

This rearrangement joins TRBV5-6 to TRBJ2-5; 9 positions agree with TRBD2. Germline values: CDR1 SGHDT, CDR2 YYEEEE. This CDR3 comprises 16 residues. Trimming at V came to 4 bases and at J to 4 bases, leaving 11 bases not matched to a gene. CDR3 region: CASSPGQSGRRETQYF. For the CDR3, the DNA is TGTGCCAGCAGCCCCGGTCAGAGCGGGAGGCGAGAGACCCAGTACTTC.

A word on this clone: A junction end diverges from the germline sequence, so it may reflect a read error. V gene TRBV30 combines with J gene TRBJ1-3, with a possible D match to TRBD1 (5 bases). CDR3 length: 12 amino acids. CDR1 is GTSNPN, CDR2 SVGIG, per germline (reference sequence). As DNA, the CDR3 is TGTGCCTGGAGGGGGCTGCTTAGACAAGCTCTTTTT. Residues: CAWRGLLRQALF. Full variable domain (outside the CDR3, taken from reference TRBV30 and TRBJ1-3): SQTIHQWPATLVQPVGSPLSLECTVEGTSNPNLYWYRQAAGRGLQLLFYSVGIGQISSEVPQNLSASRPQDRQFILSSKKLLLSDSGFYLCAWRGLLRQALFGEGSWLTVV.

This chain links TRBV18 with TRBJ1-3; 9 bases map to TRBD1. Germline CDR1 and CDR2: KGHSH and LQKENI. This CDR3 contains 16 residues. Trimming at V came to 4 bases and at J to 4 bases, leaving 8 bases not matched to a gene. The chain's CDR3 is CASSLSDRGSGNTIYF. In DNA, the CDR3 is TGTGCCAGCTCACTATCGGACAGGGGCAGCGGAAACACCATATATTTT. The full variable domain, rest sourced from reference TRBV18 and TRBJ1-3, is NAGVMQNPRHLVRRRGQEARLRCSPMKGHSHVYWYRQLPEEGLKFMVYLQKENIIDESGMPKERFSAEFPKEGPSILRIQQVVRGDSAAYFCASSLSDRGSGNTIYFGEGSWLTVV.

The chain has TRBV7-9 and TRBJ2-2; D is unresolved. CDR1 and CDR2 from the germline V gene are SEHNR and FQNEAQ (reference sequence). The CDR3 is 11 residues long. V lost 11 bases and J lost 8, with 12 bases in between. This CDR3 reads CAVPSRGELFF. As DNA, the CDR3 is TGTGCCGTACCCTCTAGAGGGGAGCTGTTTTTT.

CDR3 sequence reads: CASSPPFKGFSNQPQHF. The CDR3 DNA reads as TGTGCCAGCAGCCCCCCATTCAAGGGGTTTAGCAATCAGCCCCAGCATTTT. The chain has TRBV11-3 and TRBJ1-5; tentatively, D is TRBD1 (5 bases). Trimming removed 5 bases at V and 0 bases at J, with 17 bases between. From germline, CDR1 is SGHNT and CDR2 YENEEA. This CDR3 is built from 17 residues.

This clone has a handful of counts. The chain links TRBV2 to TRBJ1-1; possibly TRBD1 for D (6 bases). V was pared by 9 bases and J by 1 base, with 12 bases between. The CDR3 is 13 amino acids. Germline V lookup: CDR1 SNHLY, CDR2 FYNNEI. This chain's CDR3 is CASRGASNTEAFF. The CDR3 coding sequence is TGTGCCAGTCGGGGGGCCTCGAACACTGAAGCTTTCTTT.

This clone was observed a few times. The chain links TRBV4-2 to TRBJ2-5, with 9 bases aligning to TRBD1. Germline assignment: CDR1 LGHNA and CDR2 YNFKEQ. The CDR3 runs 15 residues. The V segment lost 2 bases and the J segment 0 bases; nucleotides outside the gene matches: 1. The CDR3 here is CASSQWTGDQETQYF. The CDR3 DNA reads TGTGCCAGCAGCCAATGGACAGGGGACCAAGAGACCCAGTACTTC.

This clone was picked up a small number of times. CDR3 loop: CASSLSGGADEKLFF. The CDR3 DNA sequence: TGTGCCAGCAGCTTATCAGGGGGAGCGGATGAAAAACTGTTTTTT. This rearrangement joins TRBV7-9 to TRBJ1-4; 7 bases are a match to TRBD1. The V gene's germline CDR1 is SEHNR and CDR2 FQNEAQ (reference sequence). Trimming took 2 bases from V and 6 from J; bases not matched to a gene: 6. The CDR3 totals 15 residues. Drawing the rest from reference TRBV7-9 and TRBJ1-4, the complete variable domain is DTGVSQNPRHKITKRGQNVTFRCDPISEHNRLYWYRQTLGQGPEFLTYFQNEAQLEKSRLLSDRFSAERPKGSFSTLEIQRTEQGDSAMYLCASSLSGGADEKLFFGSGTQLSVL.

The V gene is TRBV27, the J gene TRBJ2-1, with D perhaps TRBD2 (5 bases). This CDR3 has 15 amino acids. Germline CDR1 reads MNHEY; CDR2 reads SMNVEV (reference sequence). V was shortened by 3 bases and J by 4 bases, with 13 bases between the two germline ends. The chain's CDR3 is CASSFGLDLYNEQFF. As DNA, the CDR3 is TGTGCCAGCAGTTTCGGACTCGATCTTTACAATGAGCAGTTCTTC.

The chain recombines TRBV30 with TRBJ2-1; TRBD2 aligns across 11 bases. With 2 bases clipped from V and 7 bases from J, the junction kept 7 bases outside the gene matches. The CDR3 contains 15 residues. Germline lookup yields CDR1 GTSNPN and CDR2 SVGIG (reference sequence). In nucleotides, the CDR3 is TGTGCCTGGAGTTTTAGCGGGAGGGCCTGGAATGAGCAGTTCTTC. This codes for CAWSFSGRAWNEQFF.

This clone was counted only a few times. V and J are TRBV5-1 and TRBJ2-7; D perhaps matches TRBD2 (6 bases). This CDR3 is 14 amino acids long. Germline V CDR1 and CDR2: SGHRS, YFSETQ. Deletions cut 3 bases from V and 0 bases from J, with 10 bases between. Written as DNA, the CDR3 is TGCGCCAGCAGCTGGGGGGACTCCTCCTACGAGCAGTACTTC. Translating gives CASSWGDSSYEQYF. Full variable domain (outside the CDR3, taken from reference TRBV5-1 and TRBJ2-7): KAGVTQTPRYLIKTRGQQVTLSCSPISGHRSVSWYQQTPGQGLQFLFEYFSETQRNKGNFPGRFSGRQFSNSRSEMNVSTLELGDSALYLCASSWGDSSYEQYFGPGTRLTVT.

DNA of the CDR3: TGTGCCACCGGACCGGGACAGGGGGCGCGGGGCTACACCTTC. Its translation is CATGPGQGARGYTF. The chain carries TRBV15 and TRBJ1-2; 12 bases are a match to TRBD1. Germline assignment: CDR1 LNHNV and CDR2 YYDKDF (reference sequence). Trimming removed 8 bases from V and 8 bases from J; junction bases left unmatched: 9. This CDR3 comprises 14 residues.

This clone was picked up a small number of times. The chain couples TRBV27 to TRBJ1-1, with 9 bases identical to TRBD1. The V gene's germline CDR1 is MNHEY and CDR2 SMNVEV (reference sequence). With V trimmed by 5 bases and J by 5 bases, 27 bases remained unmatched. This CDR3 comprises 21 residues. CDR3 region: CASSPSRDPGRTGTGKTEAFF. The CDR3 DNA is TGTGCCAGCAGTCCATCCCGGGACCCGGGAAGAACGGGGACAGGGAAGACTGAAGCTTTCTTT.

The CDR3 spells CASSTAGWDTQYF. CDR3 DNA: TGTGCCAGCAGTACCGCAGGGTGGGATACGCAGTATTTT. The rearrangement joins TRBV6-5 to TRBJ2-3; TRBD1 is a possible D gene (5 bases). CDR3 size: 13 residues. Germline V gene lookup returns CDR1 MNHEY and CDR2 SVGAGI. Trimming took 5 bases from V and 6 from J, leaving 12 bases between them.

CDR3 region: CASSTGTENEKLFF. DNA of the CDR3: TGTGCCAGCAGTACCGGGACAGAAAATGAAAAACTGTTTTTT. The genes are TRBV27 and TRBJ1-4, with 7 bases identical to TRBD1. This CDR3 has 14 amino acids. The junction had 5 bases not matched to a gene; V was cut back by 5 bases and J by 5 bases. In germline, CDR1 is MNHEY, CDR2 SMNVEV (reference sequence).

Only a few counts were recorded for this clone. This chain uses TRBV7-8 with TRBJ2-2; TRBD2 matches at 13 bases. Germline V lookup: CDR1 SGHVS, CDR2 FQNEAQ. CDR3 length equals 17 residues. Unmatched junction bases numbered 8, after V lost 1 base and J lost 9 bases. This chain's CDR3 is CASSLGAGLAGIRELFF. In DNA, the CDR3 is TGTGCCAGCAGCTTAGGGGCGGGACTAGCGGGAATCCGGGAGCTGTTTTTT.

V is TRBV18 and J is TRBJ1-4; TRBD1 is a possible D gene (5 bases). This CDR3 is built from 23 residues. Trimming stripped 3 bases from V and 8 bases from J, with 40 bases between. Germline V gene lookup returns CDR1 KGHSH and CDR2 LQKENI. CDR3 amino acids: CASSPRRGFSNRPQEGDDEKLFF. The CDR3, as DNA: TGTGCCAGCTCACCCCGAAGGGGATTCTCCAATCGGCCACAAGAAGGAGATGACGAAAAACTGTTTTTT.